Presented here are 15 T cell receptor beta chains from one specimen sequenced in a study of blood T cells in healthy people across ages. A second PCR, run for roughly 6 to 11 cycles, used a sample-barcoded 5' primer plus a J-beta primer mix. MiXCR, run by TCRdb on the 5' RACE reads, gives a single entry per CDR3 protein. The profile shows more than 650,000 distinct CDR3 sequences, around 25% of them singletons. These data were also reused for a study on T cells of mothers and their children.

The specimen was blood. Receptors were obtained from a boy aged 5-17 years in good health.

The sample holds a few counts of this clonotype. The rearrangement uses TRBV2 and TRBJ2-5; perhaps D is TRBD1 or TRBD2 (5 bases each). This CDR3 has 14 amino acids. Germline values: CDR1 SNHLY, CDR2 FYNNEI. The germline V and J ends were trimmed by 9 bases and 2 bases, with 16 bases remaining between them. CDR3: CASTPGPTQETQYF. Written as DNA, the CDR3 is TGTGCCAGTACCCCGGGACCGACTCAAGAGACCCAGTACTTC.

This clonotype was seen a handful of times. This chain connects TRBV6-2 or TRBV6-3 to TRBJ2-1, with TRBD2 as a possible D gene (5 bases). The V and J ends lost 0 bases and 6 bases respectively, with 12 bases between them. CDR3 length equals 15 residues. Germline CDR1 reads MNHEY; CDR2 reads SVGEGT. The CDR3 loop reads CASSYSLVSANEQFF. CDR3 sequence (DNA): TGTGCCAGCAGTTACTCACTAGTGTCAGCCAATGAGCAGTTCTTC.

This clonotype was counted a few times. Here the CDR3 DNA reads TGCAGCGTTGAAGGGCCTGGGGGAGCGACCCAGTACTTC. Protein: CSVEGPGGATQYF. The J gene is TRBJ2-5, the V gene TRBV29-1; D is possibly TRBD1 or TRBD2 (5 bases each). Germline CDR1 and CDR2: SQVTM and ANQGSEA. There are 13 residues in the CDR3. V lost 1 base, J lost 7 bases, and 13 bases lay in between.

V usage is TRBV4-3 and J usage is TRBJ1-2; no definite D call. Germline lookup yields CDR1 LGHNA and CDR2 YSLEER. This CDR3 is built from 15 residues. Deletions cut 0 bases from V and 5 bases from J, with 13 bases between. The CDR3: CASSQDLAADYGYTF. CDR3 in DNA: TGCGCCAGCAGCCAAGATTTGGCGGCTGATTATGGCTACACCTTC.

V and J are TRBV5-1 and TRBJ2-7; D unresolved. This CDR3 comprises 15 residues. Trimming cost V 0 bases and J 1 base, with 11 bases left between them. Germline loops: CDR1 SGHRS, CDR2 YFSETQ. CDR3 residues: CASSLGRVESYEQYF. In nucleotides, the CDR3 is TGCGCCAGCAGCTTGGGAAGGGTTGAGTCCTACGAGCAGTACTTC.

This clonotype was seen a handful of times. The V and J genes are TRBV5-1 and TRBJ2-1; 11 bases are shared with TRBD2. V was clipped by 4 bases and J by 4 bases; unmatched bases: 7. Germline CDR1 reads SGHRS; CDR2 reads YFSETQ. The CDR3 has 16 residues. CDR3 bases: TGCGCCAGCAGCAGCCGACTAGCGGGGTTATACAATGAGCAGTTCTTC. Encoded protein: CASSSRLAGLYNEQFF. Together with reference TRBV5-1 and TRBJ2-1, the CDR3 gives the full variable domain: KAGVTQTPRYLIKTRGQQVTLSCSPISGHRSVSWYQQTPGQGLQFLFEYFSETQRNKGNFPGRFSGRQFSNSRSEMNVSTLELGDSALYLCASSSRLAGLYNEQFFGPGTRLTVL.

The V and J genes are TRBV10-3 and TRBJ2-2; 8 nucleotides line up with TRBD1. V lost 8 bases to trimming and J lost 3 bases; unmatched junction nucleotides: 5. The germline V gene encodes CDR1 ENHRY and CDR2 SYGVKD. The CDR3 is 14 amino acids. The CDR3 here is CAIGQGPDTGELFF. In nucleotides, the CDR3 is TGTGCCATCGGACAGGGTCCAGACACCGGGGAGCTGTTTTTT.

The chain combines TRBV4-3 with TRBJ2-2; possibly TRBD1 for D (5 bases). V lost 0 bases, J lost 5 bases, and 10 bases lay in between. CDR3 length: 15 amino acids. CDR1 is LGHNA and CDR2 is YSLEER in the germline V gene. The CDR3, as DNA: TGCGCCAGCAGCCAAGATGTCAGGGCGACCGGGGAGCTGTTTTTT. Encoded protein: CASSQDVRATGELFF.

The genes are TRBV20-1 and TRBJ2-1; 11 bases align to TRBD2. This CDR3 spans 16 amino acids. In germline, CDR1 is DFQATT, CDR2 SNEGSKA (reference sequence). Losses at the gene ends were 1 base for V and 2 bases for J; bases not matched to a gene: 4. This CDR3 reads CSARALAGGPYNEQFF. The CDR3, as DNA: TGCAGTGCTAGAGCATTAGCGGGAGGGCCCTACAATGAGCAGTTCTTC.

The chain has TRBV2 and TRBJ2-2; TRBD2 agrees at 7 bases. Per germline, CDR1 SNHLY and CDR2 FYNNEI. The CDR3 contains 16 residues. With 6 bases clipped from V and 4 bases from J, the junction kept 11 bases outside the gene matches. In DNA, the CDR3 is TGTGCCAGCAGAGAACGGGGAGGGCCAGCCACCGGGGAGCTGTTTTTT. It encodes CASRERGGPATGELFF.

This clonotype was recorded once. The chain recombines TRBV6-5 with TRBJ2-1, with 10 bases fitting TRBD1. This CDR3 region has 12 residues. Germline V gene data show CDR1 as MNHEY and CDR2 as SVGAGI. Unmatched junction bases numbered 3, after V lost 6 bases and J lost 10 bases. The CDR3: CASRGTGEEQFF. CDR3 sequence (DNA): TGTGCCAGCAGAGGGACAGGGGAGGAGCAGTTCTTC.

This chain uses TRBV12-3 or TRBV12-4 with TRBJ1-4; TRBD1 is a possible D gene (5 bases). This CDR3 region has 15 residues. V dropped 3 bases and J dropped 6 bases, with 14 bases sitting between them. The CDR3 loop reads CASSFEEGADEKLFF. Written as DNA, the CDR3 is TGTGCCAGCAGTTTCGAGGAAGGGGCGGATGAAAAACTGTTTTTT.

V usage is TRBV2 and J usage is TRBJ2-7; a possible D gene is TRBD2 (6 bases). The CDR3 loop spans 15 amino acids. V lost 4 bases and J lost 0, with 13 bases in between. The germline V gene encodes CDR1 SNHLY and CDR2 FYNNEI. The CDR3 coding sequence is TGTGCCAGCAGTGCAAGCGGGCGCTCCTCCTACGAGCAGTACTTC. It translates to CASSASGRSSYEQYF.

This chain joins TRBV9 and TRBJ2-7; the match to TRBD2 covers 8 bases. With 0 bases clipped from V and 5 bases from J, the junction kept 13 bases outside the gene matches. This CDR3 spans 17 amino acids. Looked up from germline, CDR1 is SGDLS and CDR2 is YYNGEE. The CDR3 loop is CASSVATGSGGPDEQYF. CDR3 bases: TGTGCCAGCAGCGTAGCTACTGGATCGGGGGGGCCTGACGAGCAGTACTTC.

As DNA, the CDR3 is TGCAGTGCTAGGGCCAGACTGCACACTGAAGCTTTCTTT. Its protein is CSARARLHTEAFF. This sequence joins TRBV20-1 and TRBJ1-1; D gene uncertain. Germline CDR1 and CDR2: DFQATT and SNEGSKA (reference sequence). Trimming removed 3 bases from V and 3 bases from J, with 11 bases in between. The CDR3 consists of 13 residues.